This TCR beta chain was found in a study of blood T cells in healthy people across ages (dated by TCRdb to 2014 to 2015). Background on the whole study: In model experiments, template switching captured roughly one uniquely barcoded TCR beta cDNA molecule for every two T cells. Four age groups were formed from the donors: young (average around 15 years), middle-aged (approximately 40), aged (under 70) and long-lived (roughly 81). Two additional independent replicas of 1 million unique cDNA reads from the same blood draw were analyzed for two donors (one aged 18 to 30 and one aged 80 or older). To avoid experimental bias, donors of different ages were distributed randomly across sequencing lanes. Using deep sequencing normalized with unique cDNA molecular identifiers, the study measured how TCR beta repertoire diversity changes with age.

What the study reported, not specific to this receptor: There was a strong correlation between observed TCR beta diversity and the percentage of naive T cells measured by flow cytometry. Estimates of total diversity from one million sequenced T cells were regarded as lower bounds and underestimates. The CMV infection status of donors was not known, potentially confounding age-related changes in expanded clonotypes. Observed TCR beta diversity per million T cells fell roughly linearly with age, and a significant reduction was already apparent by age about 38. Bulk unsorted PBMC profiling prevented conclusive comparison of naive and antigen-experienced compartments. The long-lived group showed more naive CD4+ T cells, fewer expanded clones and increased TCR diversity than the aged group, suggesting age selection.

The method behind the library was 5' RACE. The sequencing machine was an Illumina HiSeq 2500. The second PCR ran for roughly 7 to 11 cycles and used a J-beta primer mix along with a sample-barcoded 5' primer. Each TCR beta cDNA molecule received a unique molecular identifier from a template-switch 5' adaptor carrying 12 random nucleotides. At least 2.5 million CDR3-containing paired-end reads were obtained from each sample. First-strand cDNA was synthesized from all RNA with the Mint cDNA synthesis kit, primed by a TRBC-specific oligonucleotide. After uracil-DNA glycosylase treatment, a first 18-cycle PCR used universal primers M1SS and BC2_uni_R on all cDNA. Per the original workflow: For normalization, 1 million high-quality reads, each with a distinct molecular identifier, were randomly selected from each sample. Instead of being binned into consensus sequences, reads with shared molecular identifiers were discarded. MiTCR, run with a Q25 quality threshold and the strictest error-elimination algorithm, handled CDR3 identification, clonotype clustering and error correction. A nonparametric unseen species model with Euler transformation was used to estimate a lower bound on total TCR beta diversity. Starting from the raw public reads, TCRdb applied fastp trimming at Q25, assembled clones with MiXCR and retained in-frame beta chains. Here each entry gathers all rows of one CDR3 protein and keeps the most common genes and DNA. TCRdb's processing, not the study's, gives the V and J calls here. This sample gives about 1.8 million distinct CDR3 sequences in total; less than 50% of them show up just once. The top ten hold roughly 2% of the sample.

The donors were 40 or so Caucasian individuals from Russia, aged 6 to 90 years, who were systemically healthy. Around 9.8 milliliters of peripheral blood were collected from each donor into EDTA-treated Vacutainer tubes. PBMCs were isolated by Ficoll-Paque density-gradient centrifugation, with at least 6 million obtained per sample. Trizol reagent was used to extract total RNA from PBMCs, with at least 6 micrograms per sample. For every donor, an aliquot of PBMCs went through flow cytometry to measure the percentages of naive CD45RAhigh/CD27high T cells. As regards this clonotype: Its antigen has not been determined. Qualities for individual bases were not recorded, and no much larger clone is one base off.

Unmatched junction bases come to 12, with V trimmed by 4 bases and J by 8 bases. The germline V gene sets CDR1 to SQVTM and CDR2 to ANQGSEA. There are 14 amino acids in the CDR3, from cysteine to phenylalanine inclusive. Here the CDR3 DNA is all that survives: 42 bases in frame from base 1. The rearrangement combines TRBV29-1 with TRBJ1-2; TRBD1 fits 8 bases in the junction. The sequenced sample consisted of blood. This receptor was obtained from a woman aged 40-49 years in good health. The CDR3 corresponds to CSVAPGTGSRGYTF. The DNA reads as follows: TGCAGCGTTGCTCCTGGGACAGGTTCTCGGGGCTACACCTTC.